The text below deals with one TCR beta chain. The antigen remains unidentified. The record originates from a study of cytomegalovirus exposure and HLA in healthy donors. Findings and limits, study-wide: Being productive about 87% or about 30% of the time was typical of most TCR beta V segments in an earlier analysis. Researchers reported from a later analysis that most CMV-associated TCR beta chains appeared HLA-restricted.

This CDR3 spans 14 amino acids. V was clipped by 6 bases and J by 2 bases, with 13 bases between them. Looked up from germline, CDR1 is SNHLY and CDR2 is FYNNEI. With 60 Vbeta and 13 Jbeta primers, the PCR was carried out. Profiled with immunoSEQ multiplex PCR; TCRdb holds only in-frame clones, not every one. This sample lists about 74,000 clones; its ten largest clones have 7.5%. All the people who gave samples were healthy bone marrow donors. The J gene is TRBJ2-5, the V gene TRBV2; D possibly corresponds to TRBD2 (5 bases). This clonotype originated in a female donor in good health and CMV-seropositive. Sequencing was carried out using PBMCs. The CDR3 loop is CASSDIDYQETQYF. CDR3 sequence (DNA): TGTGCCAGCAGCGATATTGACTATCAAGAGACCCAGTACTTC.